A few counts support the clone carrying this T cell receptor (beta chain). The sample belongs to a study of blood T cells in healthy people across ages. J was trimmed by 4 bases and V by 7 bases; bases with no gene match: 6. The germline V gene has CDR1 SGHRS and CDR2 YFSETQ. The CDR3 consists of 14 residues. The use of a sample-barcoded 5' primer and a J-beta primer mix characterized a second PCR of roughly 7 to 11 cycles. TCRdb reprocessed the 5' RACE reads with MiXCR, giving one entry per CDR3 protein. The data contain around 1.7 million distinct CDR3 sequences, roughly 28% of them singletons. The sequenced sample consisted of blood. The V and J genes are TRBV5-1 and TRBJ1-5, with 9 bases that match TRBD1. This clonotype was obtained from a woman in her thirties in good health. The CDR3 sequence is CASAPGTGNQPQHF. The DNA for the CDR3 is TGCGCCAGCGCCCCCGGGACAGGGAATCAGCCCCAGCATTTT.